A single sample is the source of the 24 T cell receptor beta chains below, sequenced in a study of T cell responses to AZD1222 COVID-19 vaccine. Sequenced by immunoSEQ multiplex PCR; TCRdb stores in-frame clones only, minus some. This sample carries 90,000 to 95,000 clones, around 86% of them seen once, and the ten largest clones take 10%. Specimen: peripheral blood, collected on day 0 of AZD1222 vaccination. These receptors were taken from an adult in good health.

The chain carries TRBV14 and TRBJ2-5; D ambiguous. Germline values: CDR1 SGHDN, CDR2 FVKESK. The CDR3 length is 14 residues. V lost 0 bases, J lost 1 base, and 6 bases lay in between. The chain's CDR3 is CASSQDTVQETQYF. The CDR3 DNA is TGTGCCAGCAGCCAAGACACAGTCCAAGAGACCCAGTACTTC. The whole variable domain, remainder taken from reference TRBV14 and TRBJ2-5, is EAGVTQFPSHSVIEKGQTVTLRCDPISGHDNLYWYRRVMGKEIKFLLHFVKESKQDESGMPNNRFLAERTGGTYSTLKVQPAELEDSGVYFCASSQDTVQETQYFGPGTRLLVL.

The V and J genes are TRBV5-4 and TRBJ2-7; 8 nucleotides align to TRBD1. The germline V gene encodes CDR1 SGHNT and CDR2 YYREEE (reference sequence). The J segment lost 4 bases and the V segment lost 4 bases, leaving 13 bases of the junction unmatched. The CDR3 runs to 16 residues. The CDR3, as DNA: TGTGCCAGCAGCCCCCAGGGGGGACAGGAGAATTACGAGCAGTACTTC. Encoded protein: CASSPQGGQENYEQYF.

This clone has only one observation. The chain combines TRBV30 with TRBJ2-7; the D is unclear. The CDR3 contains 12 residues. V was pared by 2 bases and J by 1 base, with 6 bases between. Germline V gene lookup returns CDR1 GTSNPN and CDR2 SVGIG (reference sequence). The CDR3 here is CAWSPASYEQYF. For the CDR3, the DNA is TGTGCCTGGAGTCCTGCTTCCTACGAGCAGTACTTC.

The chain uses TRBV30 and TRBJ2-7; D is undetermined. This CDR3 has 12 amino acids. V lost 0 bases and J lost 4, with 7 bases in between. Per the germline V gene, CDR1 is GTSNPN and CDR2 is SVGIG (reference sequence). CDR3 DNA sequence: TGTGCCTGGAGTGTTAGGGAATACGAGCAGTACTTC. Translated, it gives CAWSVREYEQYF.

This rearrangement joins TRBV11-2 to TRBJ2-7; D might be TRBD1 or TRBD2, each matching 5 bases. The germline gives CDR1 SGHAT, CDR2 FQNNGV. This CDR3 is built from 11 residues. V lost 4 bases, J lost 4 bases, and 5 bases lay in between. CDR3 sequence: CASSWGYEQYF. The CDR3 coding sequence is TGTGCCAGCAGCTGGGGGTACGAGCAGTACTTC.

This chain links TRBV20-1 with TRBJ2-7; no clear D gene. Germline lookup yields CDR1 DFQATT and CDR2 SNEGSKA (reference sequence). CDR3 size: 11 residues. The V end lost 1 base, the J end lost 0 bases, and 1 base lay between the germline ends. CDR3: CSARGSYEQYF. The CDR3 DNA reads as TGCAGTGCTAGAGGCTCCTACGAGCAGTACTTC.

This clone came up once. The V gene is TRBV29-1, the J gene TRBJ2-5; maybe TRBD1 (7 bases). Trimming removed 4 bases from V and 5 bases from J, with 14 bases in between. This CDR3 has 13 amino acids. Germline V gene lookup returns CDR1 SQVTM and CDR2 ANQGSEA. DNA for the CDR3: TGCAGCGTTGTTAGGGACAGCGGGGAGACCCAGTACTTC. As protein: CSVVRDSGETQYF. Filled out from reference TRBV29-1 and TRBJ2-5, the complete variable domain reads SAVISQKPSRDICQRGTSLTIQCQVDSQVTMMFWYRQQPGQSLTLIATANQGSEATYESGFVIDKFPISRPNLTFSTLTVSNMSPEDSSIYLCSVVRDSGETQYFGPGTRLLVL.

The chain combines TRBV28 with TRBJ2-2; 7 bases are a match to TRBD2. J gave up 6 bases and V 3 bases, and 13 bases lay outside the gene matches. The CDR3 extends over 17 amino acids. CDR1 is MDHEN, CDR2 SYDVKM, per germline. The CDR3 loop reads CASSFPRGGSSAGELFF. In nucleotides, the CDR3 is TGTGCCAGCAGTTTTCCCCGGGGCGGGAGTTCGGCCGGGGAGCTGTTTTTT.

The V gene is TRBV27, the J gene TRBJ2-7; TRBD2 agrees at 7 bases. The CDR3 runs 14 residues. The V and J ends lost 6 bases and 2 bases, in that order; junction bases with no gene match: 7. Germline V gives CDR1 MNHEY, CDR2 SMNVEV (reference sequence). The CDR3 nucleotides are TGTGCCAGCAGGATAACTAGCGCCGCCTACGAGCAGTACTTC. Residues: CASRITSAAYEQYF.

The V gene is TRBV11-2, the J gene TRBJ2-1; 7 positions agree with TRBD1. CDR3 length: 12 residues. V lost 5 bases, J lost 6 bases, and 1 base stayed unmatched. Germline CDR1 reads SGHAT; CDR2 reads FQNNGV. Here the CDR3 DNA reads TGTGCCAGCAGCCGACAGGGCAATGAGCAGTTCTTC. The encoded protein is CASSRQGNEQFF.

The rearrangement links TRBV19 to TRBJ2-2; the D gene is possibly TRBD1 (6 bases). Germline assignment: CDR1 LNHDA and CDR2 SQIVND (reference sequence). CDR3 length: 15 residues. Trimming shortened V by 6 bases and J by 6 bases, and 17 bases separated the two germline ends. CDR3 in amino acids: CASRYRSGVAGELFF. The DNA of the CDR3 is TGTGCCAGTAGATATAGGTCAGGGGTGGCCGGGGAGCTGTTTTTT.

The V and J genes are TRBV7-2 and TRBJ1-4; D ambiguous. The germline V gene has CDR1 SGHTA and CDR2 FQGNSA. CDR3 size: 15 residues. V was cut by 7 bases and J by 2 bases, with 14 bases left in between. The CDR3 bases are TGTGCCAGCACCTCGGTGGCGGGCACTAATGAAAAACTGTTTTTT. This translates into CASTSVAGTNEKLFF.

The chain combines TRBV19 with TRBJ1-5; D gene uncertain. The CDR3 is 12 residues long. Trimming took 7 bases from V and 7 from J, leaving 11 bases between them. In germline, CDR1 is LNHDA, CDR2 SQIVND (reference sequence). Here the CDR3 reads CASNAGWQPQHF. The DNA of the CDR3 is TGTGCCAGTAACGCAGGATGGCAGCCCCAGCATTTT.

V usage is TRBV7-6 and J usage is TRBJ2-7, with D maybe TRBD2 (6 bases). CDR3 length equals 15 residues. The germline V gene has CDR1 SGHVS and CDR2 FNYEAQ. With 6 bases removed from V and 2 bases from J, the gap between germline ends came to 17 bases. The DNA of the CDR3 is TGTGCCAGCAGATCGAACCGGGACTCAACCTACGAGCAGTACTTC. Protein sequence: CASRSNRDSTYEQYF.

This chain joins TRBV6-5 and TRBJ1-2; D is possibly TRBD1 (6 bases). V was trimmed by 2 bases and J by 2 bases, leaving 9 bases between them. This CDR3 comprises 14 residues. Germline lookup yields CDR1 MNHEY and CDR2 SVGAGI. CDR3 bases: TGTGCCAGCAGTTACGACAGGTCCAACTATGGCTACACCTTC. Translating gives CASSYDRSNYGYTF.

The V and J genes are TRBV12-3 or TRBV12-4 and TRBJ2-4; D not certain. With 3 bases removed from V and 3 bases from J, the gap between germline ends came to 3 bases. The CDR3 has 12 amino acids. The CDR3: CASSFGKNIQYF. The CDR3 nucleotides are TGTGCCAGCAGTTTTGGCAAAAACATTCAGTACTTC.

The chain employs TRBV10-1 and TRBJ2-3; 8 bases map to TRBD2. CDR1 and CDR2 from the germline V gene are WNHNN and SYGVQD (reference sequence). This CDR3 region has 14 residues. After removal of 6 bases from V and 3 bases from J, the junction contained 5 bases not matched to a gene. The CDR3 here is CASSEGLATDTQYF. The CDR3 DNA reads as TGCGCCAGCAGCGAAGGACTAGCAACAGATACGCAGTATTTT.

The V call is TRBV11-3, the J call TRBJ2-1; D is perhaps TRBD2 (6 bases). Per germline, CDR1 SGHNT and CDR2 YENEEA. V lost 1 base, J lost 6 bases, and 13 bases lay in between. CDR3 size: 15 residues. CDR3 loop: CASSLAGERGNEQFF. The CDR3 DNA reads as TGTGCCAGCAGCTTAGCGGGGGAGCGTGGCAATGAGCAGTTCTTC.

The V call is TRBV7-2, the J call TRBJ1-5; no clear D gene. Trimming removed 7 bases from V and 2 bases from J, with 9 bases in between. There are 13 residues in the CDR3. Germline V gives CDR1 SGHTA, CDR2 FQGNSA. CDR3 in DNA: TGTGCCAGCACCTGGCAGGGCAATCAGCCCCAGCATTTT. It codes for CASTWQGNQPQHF. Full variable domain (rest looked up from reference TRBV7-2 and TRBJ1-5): GAGVSQSPSNKVTEKGKDVELRCDPISGHTALYWYRQSLGQGLEFLIYFQGNSAPDKSGLPSDRFSAERTGGSVSTLTIQRTQQEDSAVYLCASTWQGNQPQHFGDGTRLSIL.

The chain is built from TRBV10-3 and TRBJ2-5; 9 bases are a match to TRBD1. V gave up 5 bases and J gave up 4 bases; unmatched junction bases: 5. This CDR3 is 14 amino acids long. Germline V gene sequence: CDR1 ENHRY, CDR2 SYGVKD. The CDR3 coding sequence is TGTGCCATCAGTTCGGACAGGGGAGGAGAGACCCAGTACTTC. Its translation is CAISSDRGGETQYF.

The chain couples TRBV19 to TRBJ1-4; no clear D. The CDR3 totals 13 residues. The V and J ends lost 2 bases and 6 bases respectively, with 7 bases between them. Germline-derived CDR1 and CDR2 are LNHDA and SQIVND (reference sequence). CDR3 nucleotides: TGTGCCAGTAGTATAACGCAAGATGAAAAACTGTTTTTT. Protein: CASSITQDEKLFF.

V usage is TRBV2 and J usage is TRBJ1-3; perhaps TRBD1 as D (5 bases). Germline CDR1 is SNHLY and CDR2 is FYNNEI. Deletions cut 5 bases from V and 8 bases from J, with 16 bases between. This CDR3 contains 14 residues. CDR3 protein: CASSFGRASDTIYF. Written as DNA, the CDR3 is TGTGCCAGCAGTTTTGGCAGGGCGTCGGACACCATATATTTT. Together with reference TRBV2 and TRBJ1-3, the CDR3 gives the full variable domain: EPEVTQTPSHQVTQMGQEVILRCVPISNHLYFYWYRQILGQKVEFLVSFYNNEISEKSEIFDDQFSVERPDGSNFTLKIRSTKLEDSAMYFCASSFGRASDTIYFGEGSWLTVV.

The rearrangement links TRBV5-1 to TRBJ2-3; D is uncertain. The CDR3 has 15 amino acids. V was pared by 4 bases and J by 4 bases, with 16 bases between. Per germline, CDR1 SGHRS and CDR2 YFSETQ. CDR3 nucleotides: TGCGCCAGCAGCCTCGTGGGCCAACCGGCAGATACGCAGTATTTT. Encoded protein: CASSLVGQPADTQYF.

The CDR3 coding sequence is TGTGCCAGCAGCATGACAGGGGATCAGCCCCAGCATTTT. Residues: CASSMTGDQPQHF. The chain is built from TRBV6-5 and TRBJ1-5, with 8 bases aligning to TRBD1. After removal of 6 bases from V and 5 bases from J, the junction contained 3 bases not matched to a gene. CDR1 MNHEY and CDR2 SVGAGI come from the germline V gene. The CDR3 sequence is 13 residues long.